This T cell receptor beta chain originates from a study of T cell repertoires in cytomegalovirus infection. For the study at large: Matching HLA type, along with CMV infection, was indicated by public TCR beta signatures.

General observations from the study: HLA-C-restricted CMV clonotypes gave the most frequent clonotype in two of eight donors. Of the TCR beta families, the public ones yielded a cumulative frequency that identified carriers of CMV plus the relevant HLA.

TCRdb analysed the reads with MiXCR anew, one entry per CDR3 protein. Among 200,000 to 300,000 distinct CDR3 sequences listed, roughly 15% were seen once. A few counts support this clonotype. The antigen remains unidentified. Germline CDR1 is SGHRS and CDR2 is YFSETQ. The CDR3 contains 14 residues. V lost 4 bases to trimming and J lost 4 bases; unmatched junction nucleotides: 4. Sample: PBMCs. V gene TRBV5-1 combines with J gene TRBJ1-1; 10 nucleotides align to TRBD1. The clonotype was recovered from a human donor in good health (CMV status not recorded). Some clones in this sample may be carry-over from other donors' samples. CDR3 in amino acids: CASSGGTGVTEAFF. Written as DNA, the CDR3 is TGCGCCAGCAGCGGCGGGACAGGGGTCACTGAAGCTTTCTTT. Full variable domain (remainder filled in from reference TRBV5-1 and TRBJ1-1): KAGVTQTPRYLIKTRGQQVTLSCSPISGHRSVSWYQQTPGQGLQFLFEYFSETQRNKGNFPGRFSGRQFSNSRSEMNVSTLELGDSALYLCASSGGTGVTEAFFGQGTRLTVV.